The 25 T cell receptor beta chains below were found in one sample sequenced in a study of glioma-infiltrating T cells. TCR alpha and beta CDR3 regions were amplified from RNA using iRepertoire nested multiplex PCR. TCRdb called the multiplex PCR reads again in MiXCR, with one record for every CDR3 protein. The data hold about 400,000 distinct CDR3 sequences, with roughly two fifths observed a single time. Input material: glioma tissue, nonneoplastic brain tissue, or PBMCs (not recorded which). The receptor set was obtained from a human donor with low-grade glioma or glioblastoma, undergoing nonglioma brain surgery, or in good health (not recorded which).

As concerns this clonotype: One end of the junction varies from germline; a read error may be responsible. The chain uses TRBV27 and TRBJ2-7; D is perhaps TRBD2 (5 bases). Germline V gives CDR1 MNHEY, CDR2 SMNVEV (reference sequence). The CDR3 is made up of 13 amino acids. DNA for the CDR3: TGTGCCAGCGGTTTGGACGGGGAATACGAGCAGTACTTC. As protein: CASGLDGEYEQYF.

This clonotype was seen just once. This may stem from a read error, because a much larger clone lies one nucleotide away. The V gene is TRBV11-1, the J gene TRBJ1-5; the D is unclear. The CDR3 length is 13 residues. CDR1 is SGHAT, CDR2 FQDESV, per germline (reference sequence). Trimming took 1 base from V and 8 from J, leaving 9 bases between them. CDR3 sequence reads: CASSLEGVKPQHF. CDR3 coding DNA: TGTGCCAGCAGCTTAGAGGGCGTAAAGCCCCAGCATTTT.

The chain combines TRBV7-9 with TRBJ1-2; 7 nucleotides line up with TRBD1. The V and J ends lost 1 base and 4 bases, in that order; junction bases with no gene match: 6. Germline V gene lookup returns CDR1 SEHNR and CDR2 FQNEAQ (reference sequence). The CDR3 covers 15 residues. The CDR3 protein is CASSLGQGRSYGYTF. In DNA, the CDR3 is TGTGCCAGCAGCTTAGGACAGGGAAGGTCCTATGGCTACACCTTC. The full variable domain, with the rest looked up from reference TRBV7-9 and TRBJ1-2, is DTGVSQNPRHKITKRGQNVTFRCDPISEHNRLYWYRQTLGQGPEFLTYFQNEAQLEKSRLLSDRFSAERPKGSFSTLEIQRTEQGDSAMYLCASSLGQGRSYGYTFGSGTRLTVV.

As concerns this clonotype: Possible read error: a much larger clone is one base away. The J gene is TRBJ2-3, the V gene TRBV28, with TRBD2 matching over 8 bases. The germline V gene has CDR1 MDHEN and CDR2 SYDVKM. Trimming cost V 7 bases and J 6 bases; bases outside gene matches: 9. CDR3 size: 14 residues. The CDR3 nucleotides read TGTGCCAGCATCGGGGGGGGACTCCCGGATACGCAGTATTTT. Amino acid sequence: CASIGGGLPDTQYF. The variable domain in full, with the rest retrieved from reference TRBV28 and TRBJ2-3, is DVKVTQSSRYLVKRTGEKVFLECVQDMDHENMFWYRQDPGLGLRLIYFSYDVKMKEKGDIPEGYSVSREKKERFSLILESASTNQTSMYLCASIGGGLPDTQYFGPGTRLTVL.

Remarks on this clonotype: At one end, the junction sequence differs from germline, possibly due to a read error. V and J are TRBV4-1 and TRBJ2-1; 7 bases match TRBD2. This CDR3 has 18 amino acids. CDR1 is MGHRA, CDR2 YSYEKL, per germline. CDR3 nucleotide sequence: TGCGCCAGCAGCCAGGACGTTCTAGCGGCGAATCCCTACAATGAGCAGTCCTTC. This translates into CASSQDVLAANPYNEQSF.

The chain links TRBV7-9 to TRBJ2-1; the match to TRBD2 covers 9 bases. The ends lost 8 bases at V and 11 bases at J; junction bases unmatched: 13. CDR1 and CDR2 from the germline V gene are SEHNR and FQNEAQ (reference sequence). CDR3 length: 14 amino acids. The CDR3 sequence is CASVSGGQGNKQFF. The CDR3 DNA is TGTGCCAGCGTCAGCGGGGGGCAGGGGAATAAGCAGTTCTTC.

This clonotype was detected ten times or more. J is TRBJ2-7 and V is TRBV20-1, with D perhaps matching TRBD2 (5 bases). Germline loops: CDR1 DFQATT, CDR2 SNEGSKA (reference sequence). With 6 bases removed from V and 4 bases from J, the gap between germline ends came to 19 bases. This CDR3 comprises 14 residues. The CDR3 nucleotides are TGCAGTGCCCCAATCCCGGGGAGCCCATACGAGCAGTACTTC. Its translation: CSAPIPGSPYEQYF.

The gene calls are TRBV12-3 or TRBV12-4 and TRBJ2-1; tentative D call: TRBD2 (5 bases). V dropped 6 bases and J dropped 2 bases, with 17 bases sitting between them. The CDR3 runs to 16 residues. Here the CDR3 reads CASRPPGRVTYNEQFF. The CDR3 DNA reads as TGTGCCAGCAGACCCCCGGGAAGGGTCACCTACAATGAGCAGTTCTTC.

This clonotype was observed at least ten times. The chain employs TRBV27 and TRBJ2-7; D uncertain. There are 13 residues in the CDR3. Trimming took 2 bases from V and 3 from J, leaving 8 bases between them. Germline V gene sequence: CDR1 MNHEY, CDR2 SMNVEV (reference sequence). The CDR3 loop is CASSLKRFYEQYF. Here the CDR3 DNA reads TGTGCCAGCAGTTTAAAACGGTTCTACGAGCAGTACTTC.

This clonotype was found many times. This rearrangement joins TRBV28 to TRBJ2-7; tentative D call: TRBD1 (6 bases). The germline V gene encodes CDR1 MDHEN and CDR2 SYDVKM. The V end was cut by 4 bases, the J end by 3 bases, with 10 bases between. The CDR3 covers 13 residues. The CDR3 region has the DNA TGTGCCAGCAGTTCGGACAGATACTACGAGCAGTACTTC. This sequence encodes CASSSDRYYEQYF.

This clonotype has only a few counts. The CDR3 sequence is CASSQWPQGGSSYEQYF. In DNA form, the CDR3 reads TGCGCCAGCAGCCAATGGCCTCAGGGCGGTAGCTCCTACGAGCAGTACTTC. V and J are TRBV4-1 and TRBJ2-7, with D possibly being TRBD1 (5 bases). Trimming shortened V by 2 bases and J by 0 bases, and 17 bases separated the two germline ends. In germline, CDR1 is MGHRA, CDR2 YSYEKL. This CDR3 is built from 17 residues.

The genes are TRBV12-3 or TRBV12-4 and TRBJ1-5, with 8 bases that match TRBD1. The V segment lost 6 bases and the J segment 1 base; nucleotides outside the gene matches: 5. The CDR3 consists of 15 residues. The CDR3 coding sequence is TGTGCCAGCAGGGTAGGGACAGGAAGCAATCAGCCCCAGCATTTT. It yields the protein CASRVGTGSNQPQHF.

This clonotype was counted at least ten times. The chain couples TRBV3-1 to TRBJ2-5, with 14 bases aligning to TRBD2. Germline V gene lookup returns CDR1 LGHDT and CDR2 YNNKEL (reference sequence). This CDR3 comprises 18 residues. V lost 3 bases and J lost 3; bases outside the gene matches: 9. The CDR3 nucleotides read TGTGCCAGCAGCCATTTCACCGGGACTAGCGGGAGAGAAGAGACCCAGTACTTC. Protein: CASSHFTGTSGREETQYF.

This clonotype was counted only a few times. V and J are TRBV28 and TRBJ2-7; D call uncertain. This CDR3 is 11 amino acids long. Germline CDR1 MDHEN, CDR2 SYDVKM. V lost 6 bases to trimming and J lost 6 bases, with 9 bases between them. The CDR3 DNA sequence: TGTGCCAGCAGGATGGGGTCCGAGCAGTACTTC. Its translation is CASRMGSEQYF.

In regard to this clonotype: A clone one base away is much larger, so this may be a read error. The chain recombines TRBV6-5 with TRBJ1-1; D gene unclear. The CDR3 is 15 amino acids. CDR1 is MNHEY, CDR2 SVGAGI, per germline. Trimming left V 0 bases short and J 9 bases short, with 17 bases between. The CDR3 bases are TGTGCCAGCAGTTACTCGAGCCGGGGATCTACTAAAGCTTTCTTT. Encoded protein: CASSYSSRGSTKAFF.

The gene calls are TRBV19 and TRBJ2-1; no reliable D call. The V end was cut by 1 base, the J end by 7 bases, with 5 bases between. The CDR3 is made up of 12 amino acids. Germline V CDR1 and CDR2: LNHDA, SQIVND (reference sequence). DNA for the CDR3: TGTGCCAGTAGTATAGTGAGGAATGAGCAGTTCTTC. Translated, it gives CASSIVRNEQFF.

This clonotype was seen a handful of times. A much bigger clone sits one base away, suggesting this may be a read error. CDR3 protein: CATSRGLAGYYNEQYF. CDR3 bases: TGTGCCACCAGCAGAGGACTAGCGGGTTACTACAATGAGCAGTACTTC. The chain is built from TRBV15 and TRBJ2-7, with 10 bases lining up with TRBD2. CDR3 size: 16 residues. The germline CDR1 and CDR2 sequences are LNHNV and YYDKDF (reference sequence). The trim removed 1 base at V and 7 bases at J, leaving 10 bases unmatched.

In regard to this clonotype: One end of the junction varies from germline; a read error may be responsible. V is TRBV7-7 and J is TRBJ2-7, with 8 positions matching TRBD2. TRBJ2-1 matches the DNA end more closely, so the J call is doubtful. Germline lookup yields CDR1 SSHAT and CDR2 FNYEAQ (reference sequence). This CDR3 contains 15 residues. CDR3 protein: CASSFRSGGYNEQFF. The CDR3 nucleotides are TGTGCTAGCAGCTTTCGAAGCGGGGGCTACAATGAGCAGTTCTTC.

In its sample, this clonotype was seen once. The chain couples TRBV4-3 to TRBJ2-7; possibly TRBD1 or TRBD2 for D (6 bases each). The ends were cut back, 2 bases at V and 0 bases at J, with 14 bases in the middle. From germline, CDR1 is LGHNA and CDR2 YSLEER. This CDR3 has 16 amino acids. As DNA, the CDR3 is TGCGCCAGCAGCCAACGGGGGCAGAGCTCCTCCTACGAGCAGTACTTC. As protein: CASSQRGQSSSYEQYF.

Points on this clonotype: With a much larger clone just one base away, this may be a read error. The J gene is TRBJ2-5, the V gene TRBV11-2; 9 bases line up with TRBD2. This CDR3 is built from 15 residues. The germline V gene encodes CDR1 SGHAT and CDR2 FQNNGV. The CDR3: CASSSLAGWGETKYF. The CDR3 region has the DNA TGTGCCAGCAGCTCTCTAGCGGGATGGGGAGAGACCAAGTACTTC.

A few counts support this clonotype. V usage is TRBV7-9 and J usage is TRBJ2-1; possibly TRBD2 for D (6 bases). Trimming stripped 2 bases from V and 0 bases from J, with 20 bases between. CDR3 size: 19 residues. The germline V gene encodes CDR1 SEHNR and CDR2 FQNEAQ (reference sequence). CDR3 in DNA: TGTGCCAGCAGCTTATCTCTAGGTTGGCGGGACCCCTCCTACAATGAGCAGTTCTTC. Translation: CASSLSLGWRDPSYNEQFF.

This chain connects TRBV5-1 to TRBJ2-7, with TRBD2 matching 8 bases. Germline lookup yields CDR1 SGHRS and CDR2 YFSETQ. With V trimmed by 1 base and J by 2 bases, 5 bases remained unmatched. There are 15 residues in the CDR3. CDR3 nucleotide sequence: TGCGCCAGCAGCTTGCTAGCGGGCAACCCCTACGAGCAGTACTTC. It translates to CASSLLAGNPYEQYF.

The chain employs TRBV6-1 and TRBJ2-7, with D possibly being TRBD1 (5 bases). The V end was cut by 6 bases, the J end by 5 bases, with 20 bases between. The CDR3 sequence is 15 residues long. CDR1 is MNHNS, CDR2 SASEGT, per germline. As DNA, the CDR3 is TGTGCCAGCAGCCCCTGGGGCAGGGAAATTCACGAGCAGTACTTC. This codes for CASSPWGREIHEQYF.

Notes on this clonotype: One base away lies a much larger clone, so this may be a sequencing read error. The CDR3 bases are TGCAGTTCTAGGGAATATATTGTGGATGAGCAGTTCTTC. This gives the protein CSSREYIVDEQFF. The chain carries TRBV20-1 and TRBJ2-1; D uncertain. CDR1 is DFQATT and CDR2 is SNEGSKA in the germline V gene (reference sequence). The CDR3 contains 13 residues.

The chain has TRBV7-2 and TRBJ2-2; D possibly corresponds to TRBD1 (6 bases). The V end was cut by 4 bases, the J end by 1 base, with 19 bases between. Germline-derived CDR1 and CDR2 are SGHTA and FQGNSA. This CDR3 spans 18 amino acids. The CDR3 DNA is TGTGCCAGCAGCTGGGGACAAGGTTTGATCGGGAACACCGGGGAGCTGTTTTTT. Translating it yields CASSWGQGLIGNTGELFF.